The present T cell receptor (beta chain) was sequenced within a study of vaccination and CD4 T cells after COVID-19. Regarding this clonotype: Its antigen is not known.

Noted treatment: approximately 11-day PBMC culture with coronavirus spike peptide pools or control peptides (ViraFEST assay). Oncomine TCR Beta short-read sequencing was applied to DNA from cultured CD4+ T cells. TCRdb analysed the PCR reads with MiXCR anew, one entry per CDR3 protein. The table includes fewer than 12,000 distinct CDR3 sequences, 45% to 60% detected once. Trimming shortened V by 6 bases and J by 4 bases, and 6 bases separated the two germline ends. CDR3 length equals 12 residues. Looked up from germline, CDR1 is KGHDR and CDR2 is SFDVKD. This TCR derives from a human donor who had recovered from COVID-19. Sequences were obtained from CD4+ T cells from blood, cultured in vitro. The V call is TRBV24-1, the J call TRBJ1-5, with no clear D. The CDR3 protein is CATSSGNQPQHF. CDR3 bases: TGTGCCACCAGTAGTGGAAATCAGCCCCAGCATTTT.